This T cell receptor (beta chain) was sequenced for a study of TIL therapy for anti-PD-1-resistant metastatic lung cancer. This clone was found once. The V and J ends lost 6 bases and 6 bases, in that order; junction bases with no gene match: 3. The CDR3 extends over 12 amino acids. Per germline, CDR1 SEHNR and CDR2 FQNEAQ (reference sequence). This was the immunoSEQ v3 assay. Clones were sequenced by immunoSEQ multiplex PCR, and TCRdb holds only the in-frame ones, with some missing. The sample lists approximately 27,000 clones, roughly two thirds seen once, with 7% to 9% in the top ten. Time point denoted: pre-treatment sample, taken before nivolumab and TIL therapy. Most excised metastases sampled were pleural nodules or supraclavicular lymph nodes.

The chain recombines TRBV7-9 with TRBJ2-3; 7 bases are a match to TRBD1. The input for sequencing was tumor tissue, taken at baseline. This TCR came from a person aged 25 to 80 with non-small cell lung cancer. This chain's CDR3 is CASRVTGDTQYF. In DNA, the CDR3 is TGTGCCAGCAGGGTGACAGGGGATACGCAGTATTTT.